Included here is one T cell receptor (beta chain) sequence, with context. Its antigen remains undetermined. No base qualities exist here, and no much larger clone lies one base off it. This specimen comes from a study of T cells in Graves' hyperthyroidism and ophthalmopathy (dated by TCRdb to about 2019). For the study in its entirety: Peripheral blood samples were taken at initial diagnosis, before any treatment was given. TCR V-J signatures able to tell the groups apart were searched for in a discovery cohort of 90 to 100 patients, of whom more than 40 had Graves' ophthalmopathy and 57 had stable Graves' hyperthyroidism. Prospective prediction of ophthalmopathy was tested in an independent validation cohort of 18 to 20 hyperthyroidism patients and 15 to 17 patients who later progressed to ophthalmopathy. The 90 to 100 discovery patients were randomly divided into training and test sets at a 7:3 ratio. The study also compared thyroid tissue and blood T-cell repertoires from 5 to 7 Graves' hyperthyroidism patients. After sampling, hyperthyroidism patients received methimazole starting at 30 mg daily, and ophthalmopathy patients received high-dose intravenous methylprednisolone. According to the paper, TCR Vbeta CDR3 sequencing was carried out on more than 120 peripheral blood samples, which came from fewer than 50 ophthalmopathy, under 80 hyperthyroidism and about 17 progressor patients. Results and caveats for the whole study, not just this receptor: In validation, the model predicted progression to ophthalmopathy with approximately 69% sensitivity and less than 80% specificity, a median of approximately 6.7 months before onset. A model built on a 13 V-J signature distinguished ophthalmopathy from stable hyperthyroidism, reaching about 88% sensitivity and about 81% specificity in cross-validation and 80%/75% in testing. Blood samples also contained most of the expanded thyroid clonotypes (frequency above 0.001), which suggests that blood repertoires may reflect thyroid immune responses. Sample size was not statistically predetermined, and blinding of investigators to group allocation was not performed.

CDR1 SGHAT and CDR2 FQDESV were looked up in the germline V gene (reference sequence). The trim is 1 base for V and 7 bases for J, with a gap of 13 bases between the germline ends. The CDR3 spans 14 residues, from the cysteine through the phenylalanine. Here the CDR3 DNA is all that survives: 42 bases in frame from base 1. Stable Graves' hyperthyroidism was defined as no progression to ophthalmopathy during 18 months of follow-up. Hyperthyroidism patients were aged 18 to 65 years and newly diagnosed, with disease duration of less than 2 months. Patients with uncontrolled infections, other autoimmune diseases, pregnancy or lactation were excluded. Clinical symptoms, serum thyroxine and TRAb, thyroid ultrasound, and orbital computed tomography formed the basis for the diagnoses. Ficoll-Paque density gradient centrifugation was used to isolate PBMCs from around 9.1 ml of fresh peripheral blood. Total RNA was extracted with Trizol reagent, and quality was checked on an Agilent 2100 Bioanalyzer.

The TCR beta CDR3 regions were amplified from RNA transcripts. The TCR CDR3 was subjected to a first round of RT-PCR using the HTBI primer set and the Qiagen OneStep RT-PCR kit. Libraries were constructed in a second round of multiplex PCR, after which size selection and purification were performed. Sequencing of the libraries was done on an Illumina HiSeq2000 using paired-end 100 bp reads. On the authors' methods: SOAPnuke was used to process the raw data, with reads discarded if the reads contained adapters or uncalled bases, had a mean Phred below 15, or lacked an exact constant-primer or identifier match. High-quality paired reads were merged using COPE v1.2.5, and each unique nucleotide sequence was defined as a clonotype. MiTCR v1.1 was used to align clonotypes to the IMGT TRBV, TRBD and TRBJ reference segments. The analysis included only V-J combinations with a frequency above 0.0001, which together covered 98% to 99.2% of the repertoires. The TCS score was defined as the ratio of F50 (clonal expansion) to E x V (chaos), calculated using BLOSUM62-based TCRdist between CDR3 peptides within each V-J. Welch's t-statistics and random forest reduced 500 to 650 V-J features to 13, which were used in a naive Bayes classifier (R e1071). The raw public data were reprocessed by TCRdb itself: fastp quality trimming at Q25, MiXCR clonotype calling, in-frame beta chains only. Each record represents a unique CDR3 protein, reported with the most common genes and DNA among its rows. These V and J calls are TCRdb output, not the study's own analysis. Here the sample has a few hundred thousand distinct CDR3 sequences; around 15% occur a single time. The ten largest clonotypes hold about 14% of the sample.

The sample consisted of blood. Here the chain combines TRBV11-1 and TRBJ1-2; the D region possibly corresponds to TRBD1 (5 bases align). The TCR sequence derives from a woman in her forties with Graves' hyperthyroidism. The encoded CDR3 is CASSLGSGASGYTF. The DNA sequence is TGTGCCAGCAGCTTAGGATCCGGGGCGTCTGGCTACACCTTC.